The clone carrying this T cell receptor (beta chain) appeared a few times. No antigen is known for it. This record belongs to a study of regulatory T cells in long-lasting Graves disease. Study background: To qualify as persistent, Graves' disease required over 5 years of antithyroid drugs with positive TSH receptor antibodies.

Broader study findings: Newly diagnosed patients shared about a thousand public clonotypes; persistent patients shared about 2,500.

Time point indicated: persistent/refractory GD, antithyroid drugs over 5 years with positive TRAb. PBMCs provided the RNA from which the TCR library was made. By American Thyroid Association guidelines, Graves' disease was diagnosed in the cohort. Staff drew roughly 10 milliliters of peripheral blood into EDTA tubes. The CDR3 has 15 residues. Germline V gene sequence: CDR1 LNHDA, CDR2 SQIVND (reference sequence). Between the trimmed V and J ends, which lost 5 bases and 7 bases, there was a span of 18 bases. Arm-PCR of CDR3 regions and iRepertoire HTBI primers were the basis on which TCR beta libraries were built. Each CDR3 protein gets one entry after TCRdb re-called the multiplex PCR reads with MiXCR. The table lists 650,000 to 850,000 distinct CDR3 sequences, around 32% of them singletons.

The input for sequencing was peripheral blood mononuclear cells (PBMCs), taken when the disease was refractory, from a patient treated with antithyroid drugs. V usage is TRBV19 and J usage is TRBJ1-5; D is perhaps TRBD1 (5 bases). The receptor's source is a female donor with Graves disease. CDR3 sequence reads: CASSPGQGINQPQHF. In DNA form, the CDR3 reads TGTGCCAGTAGTCCCGGACAAGGGATCAACCAGCCCCAGCATTTT.